Listed here are 14 T cell receptor beta chains from one sample, sequenced in a study of blood T cell repertoires in COVID-19. Sequencing used immunoSEQ multiplex PCR; TCRdb keeps in-frame clones, though not all of them. The data hold 150,000 to 200,000 clones, with 80% to 90% observed a single time. Sequencing input: peripheral blood. The source of these receptors is a woman of 80 years or more with COVID-19, enrolled during active disease.

The chain uses TRBV5-6 and TRBJ1-1, with a weak D call TRBD1 (5 bases). Trimming stripped 5 bases from V and 1 base from J, with 12 bases between. The germline CDR1 and CDR2 sequences are SGHDT and YYEEEE. The CDR3 loop spans 14 amino acids. The CDR3 region is CASSRDRWNTEAFF. The CDR3 nucleotides read TGTGCCAGCAGTCGAGACAGATGGAACACTGAAGCTTTCTTT.

The genes are TRBV5-1 and TRBJ1-4, with 7 bases aligning to TRBD1. Germline values: CDR1 SGHRS, CDR2 YFSETQ. The CDR3 extends over 14 amino acids. Trimming took 4 bases from V and 6 from J; bases not matched to a gene: 6. The CDR3 DNA is TGCGCCAGCAGCCAGGGGGTAACGGATGAAAAACTGTTTTTT. Translation gives CASSQGVTDEKLFF. The whole variable domain, filled in from reference TRBV5-1 and TRBJ1-4, reads KAGVTQTPRYLIKTRGQQVTLSCSPISGHRSVSWYQQTPGQGLQFLFEYFSETQRNKGNFPGRFSGRQFSNSRSEMNVSTLELGDSALYLCASSQGVTDEKLFFGSGTQLSVL.

The sample holds one count of this clone. Other DNA sequences within the sample encode an identical CDR3. The rearrangement uses TRBV15 and TRBJ2-7; no reliable D call. This CDR3 is built from 14 residues. Germline V gene lookup returns CDR1 LNHNV and CDR2 YYDKDF (reference sequence). Trimming shortened V by 0 bases and J by 0 bases, and 6 bases separated the two germline ends. The CDR3 reads CATSRDPSSYEQYF. The CDR3 nucleotides are TGTGCCACCAGCAGAGACCCTAGCTCCTACGAGCAGTACTTC. The whole variable domain, filled in from reference TRBV15 and TRBJ2-7, reads DAMVIQNPRYQVTQFGKPVTLSCSQTLNHNVMYWYQQKSSQAPKLLFHYYDKDFNNEADTPDNFQSRRPNTSFCFLDIRSPGLGDTAMYLCATSRDPSSYEQYFGPGTRLTVT.

The gene calls are TRBV18 and TRBJ2-3; D may be TRBD2 (6 bases). Germline assignment: CDR1 KGHSH and CDR2 LQKENI. Between the trimmed V and J ends, which lost 6 bases and 0 bases, there was a span of 13 bases. This CDR3 has 15 residues. This CDR3 is CASSLIGGSTDTQYF. The CDR3 DNA is TGTGCCAGCTCCTTAATTGGGGGGAGCACAGATACGCAGTATTTT.

This chain uses TRBV10-1 with TRBJ2-5; 8 nucleotides match TRBD2. With 4 bases clipped from V and 4 bases from J, the junction kept 14 bases outside the gene matches. This CDR3 is 17 amino acids long. Germline loops: CDR1 WNHNN, CDR2 SYGVQD (reference sequence). The DNA of the CDR3 is TGCGCCAGCAGTGCCCCCAACAGCGGGAGCGGCATAGAGACCCAGTACTTC. This gives the protein CASSAPNSGSGIETQYF.

The CDR3 nucleotides read TGCGCCAGCAGTGAGTCAGGACTCCCGGTGTATCTGTTCTTC. Protein product: CASSESGLPVYLFF. The V call is TRBV10-1, the J call TRBJ2-1, with a weak D call TRBD2 (5 bases). Trimming stripped 0 bases from V and 15 bases from J, with 18 bases between. CDR3 length: 14 amino acids. Germline V gene lookup returns CDR1 WNHNN and CDR2 SYGVQD (reference sequence).

The chain couples TRBV15 to TRBJ2-5; TRBD2 might be the D (5 bases). The CDR3 has 13 residues. Trimming removed 0 bases from V and 5 bases from J, with 7 bases in between. CDR1 and CDR2 (germline): LNHNV, YYDKDF (reference sequence). CDR3 coding DNA: TGTGCCACCAGCAGAGATCAGCGGGAGACCCAGTACTTC. Encoded protein: CATSRDQRETQYF.

V usage is TRBV28 and J usage is TRBJ2-7; perhaps TRBD2 as D (6 bases). Germline V gene data show CDR1 as MDHEN and CDR2 as SYDVKM. The CDR3 consists of 12 residues. With 4 bases removed from V and 6 bases from J, the gap between germline ends came to 10 bases. This chain's CDR3 is CASSWAGLEQYF. DNA of the CDR3: TGTGCCAGCAGTTGGGCGGGACTCGAGCAGTACTTC.

The V and J genes are TRBV11-2 and TRBJ2-3; 10 positions match TRBD2. The trim removed 1 base at V and 4 bases at J, leaving 2 bases unmatched. This CDR3 has 15 amino acids. CDR1 and CDR2 from the germline V gene are SGHAT and FQNNGV. Here the CDR3 DNA reads TGTGCCAGCAGCTTAGCTAGCGGGAGATCAGATACGCAGTATTTT. Translating gives CASSLASGRSDTQYF. Combining the CDR3 with reference TRBV11-2 and TRBJ2-3 gives the whole variable domain EAGVAQSPRYKIIEKRQSVAFWCNPISGHATLYWYQQILGQGPKLLIQFQNNGVVDDSQLPKDRFSAERLKGVDSTLKIQPAKLEDSAVYLCASSLASGRSDTQYFGPGTRLTVL.

This sequence joins TRBV5-6 and TRBJ1-1, with D uncertain. V was clipped by 2 bases and J by 3 bases, with 14 bases between them. Germline lookup yields CDR1 SGHDT and CDR2 YYEEEE. The CDR3 loop spans 15 amino acids. DNA of the CDR3: TGTGCCAGCAGCTTTGGAACATCAGGCCACACTGAAGCTTTCTTT. This codes for CASSFGTSGHTEAFF.

This chain connects TRBV5-6 to TRBJ2-5, with a possible D match to TRBD2 (6 bases). This CDR3 has 13 amino acids. With 2 bases removed from V and 4 bases from J, the gap between germline ends came to 9 bases. CDR1 and CDR2 (germline): SGHDT, YYEEEE. The CDR3, as DNA: TGTGCCAGCAGCTTACGGGACTTAGAGACCCAGTACTTC. Encoded protein: CASSLRDLETQYF.

V usage is TRBV9 and J usage is TRBJ2-2; 7 bases are a match to TRBD1. The junction had 11 bases not matched to a gene; V was cut back by 6 bases and J by 3 bases. CDR3 length equals 16 residues. In germline, CDR1 is SGDLS, CDR2 YYNGEE. In DNA form, the CDR3 reads TGTGCCAGCACGAACGCTAGGGACAGTTACACCGGGGAGCTGTTTTTT. Protein product: CASTNARDSYTGELFF. The entire variable domain, with the rest obtained from reference TRBV9 and TRBJ2-2, is as follows: DSGVTQTPKHLITATGQRVTLRCSPRSGDLSVYWYQQSLDQGLQFLIQYYNGEERAKGNILERFSAQQFPDLHSELNLSSLELGDSALYFCASTNARDSYTGELFFGEGSRLTVL.

This clone turned up a few times. This chain uses TRBV11-2 with TRBJ2-7, with 7 bases lining up with TRBD2. Trimming removed 2 bases from V and 3 bases from J; junction bases left unmatched: 4. Germline V gene sequence: CDR1 SGHAT, CDR2 FQNNGV. This CDR3 is built from 14 residues. DNA for the CDR3: TGTGCCAGCAGCTTAACTGGCGGGAGCTACGAGCAGTACTTC. Protein product: CASSLTGGSYEQYF.

The CDR3 loop reads CAWSGDRAFGNTIYF. As DNA, the CDR3 is TGTGCCTGGAGTGGGGACAGGGCCTTTGGAAACACCATATATTTT. The chain combines TRBV30 with TRBJ1-3, with 9 positions matching TRBD1. V lost 1 base, J lost 3 bases, and 4 bases stayed unmatched. Germline-derived CDR1 and CDR2 are GTSNPN and SVGIG (reference sequence). The length of the CDR3 is 15 residues.